This T cell receptor (beta chain) was observed in a study of T cell changes during pregnancy in multiple sclerosis. Profiled with immunoSEQ multiplex PCR; TCRdb holds only in-frame clones, not every one. Among 45,000 to 55,000 clones listed, over 90% were seen once. V lost 3 bases and J lost 0, with 14 bases in between. Germline CDR1 is SGHDN and CDR2 is FVKESK. CDR3 length equals 16 residues. Sequences were derived from CD4+ T cells from peripheral blood mononuclear cells, sampled after pregnancy. This chain uses TRBV14 with TRBJ1-1, with D uncertain. The sequence derives from a female donor in good health, enrolled as a control in a pregnancy study. CDR3 loop: CASSQLMVALNTEAFF. DNA of the CDR3: TGTGCCAGCAGCCAGCTGATGGTAGCCCTGAACACTGAAGCTTTCTTT.